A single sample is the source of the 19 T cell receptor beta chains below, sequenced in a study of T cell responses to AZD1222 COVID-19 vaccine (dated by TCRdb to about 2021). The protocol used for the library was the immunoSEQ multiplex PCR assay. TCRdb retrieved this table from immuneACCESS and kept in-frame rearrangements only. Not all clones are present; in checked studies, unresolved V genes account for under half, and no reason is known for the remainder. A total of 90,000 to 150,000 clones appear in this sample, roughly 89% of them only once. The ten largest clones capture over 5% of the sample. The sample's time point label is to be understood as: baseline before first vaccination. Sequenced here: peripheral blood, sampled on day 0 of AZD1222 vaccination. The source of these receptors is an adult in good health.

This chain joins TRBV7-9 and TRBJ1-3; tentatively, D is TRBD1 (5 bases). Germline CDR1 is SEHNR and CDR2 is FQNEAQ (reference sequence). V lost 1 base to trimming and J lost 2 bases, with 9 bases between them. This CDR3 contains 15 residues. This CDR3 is CASSLVRGPGNTIYF. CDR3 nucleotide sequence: TGTGCCAGCAGCTTAGTTCGGGGCCCTGGAAACACCATATATTTT.

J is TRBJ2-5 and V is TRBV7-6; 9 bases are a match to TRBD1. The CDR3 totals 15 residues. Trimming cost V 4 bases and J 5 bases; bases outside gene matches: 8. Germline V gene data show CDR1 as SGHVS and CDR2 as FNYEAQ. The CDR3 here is CASSSPGQGSETQYF. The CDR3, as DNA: TGTGCCAGCAGCTCACCGGGACAGGGTTCTGAGACCCAGTACTTC.

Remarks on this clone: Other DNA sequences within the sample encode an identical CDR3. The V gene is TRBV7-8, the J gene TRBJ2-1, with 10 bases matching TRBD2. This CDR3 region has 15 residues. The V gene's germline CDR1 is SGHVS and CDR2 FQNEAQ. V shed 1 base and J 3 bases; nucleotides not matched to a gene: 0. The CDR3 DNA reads TGTGCCAGCAGCTTAGGGACTAGCGGCTACAATGAGCAGTTCTTC. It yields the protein CASSLGTSGYNEQFF.

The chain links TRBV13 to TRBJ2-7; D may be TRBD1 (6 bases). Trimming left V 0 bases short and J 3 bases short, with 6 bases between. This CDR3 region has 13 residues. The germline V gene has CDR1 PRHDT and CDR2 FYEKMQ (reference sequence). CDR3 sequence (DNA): TGTGCCAGCAGCTTAGGACAGGGCTACGAGCAGTACTTC. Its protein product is CASSLGQGYEQYF. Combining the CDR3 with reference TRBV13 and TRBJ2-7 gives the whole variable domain AAGVIQSPRHLIKEKRETATLKCYPIPRHDTVYWYQQGPGQDPQFLISFYEKMQSDKGSIPDRFSAQQFSDYHSELNMSSLELGDSALYFCASSLGQGYEQYFGPGTRLTVT.

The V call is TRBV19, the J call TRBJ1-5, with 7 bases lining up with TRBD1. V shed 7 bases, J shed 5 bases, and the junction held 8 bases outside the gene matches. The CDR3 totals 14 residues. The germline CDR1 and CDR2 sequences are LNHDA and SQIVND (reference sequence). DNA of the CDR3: TGTGCCAGTAACCCGGGACAGAACCATCAGCCCCAGCATTTT. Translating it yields CASNPGQNHQPQHF.

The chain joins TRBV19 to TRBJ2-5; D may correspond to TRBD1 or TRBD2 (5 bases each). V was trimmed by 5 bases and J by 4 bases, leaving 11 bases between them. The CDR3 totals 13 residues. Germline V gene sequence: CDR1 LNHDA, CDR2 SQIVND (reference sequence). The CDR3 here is CASSPGTVETQYF. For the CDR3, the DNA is TGTGCCAGTAGTCCGGGGACGGTAGAGACCCAGTACTTC.

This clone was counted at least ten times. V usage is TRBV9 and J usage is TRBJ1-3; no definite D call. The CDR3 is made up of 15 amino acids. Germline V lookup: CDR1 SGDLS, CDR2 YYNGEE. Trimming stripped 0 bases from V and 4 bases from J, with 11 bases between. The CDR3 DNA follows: TGTGCCAGCAGCGTAGCCCTGGTCGGGGGAAACACCATATATTTT. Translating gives CASSVALVGGNTIYF.

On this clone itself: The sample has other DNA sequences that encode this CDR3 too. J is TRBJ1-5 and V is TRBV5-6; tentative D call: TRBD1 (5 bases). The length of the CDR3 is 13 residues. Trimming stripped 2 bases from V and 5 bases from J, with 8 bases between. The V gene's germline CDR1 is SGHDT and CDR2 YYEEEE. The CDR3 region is CASSFGTDQPQHF. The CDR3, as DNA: TGTGCCAGCAGCTTCGGGACCGATCAGCCCCAGCATTTT. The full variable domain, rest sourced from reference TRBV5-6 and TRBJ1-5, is DAGVTQSPTHLIKTRGQQVTLRCSPKSGHDTVSWYQQALGQGPQFIFQYYEEEERQRGNFPDRFSGHQFPNYSSELNVNALLLGDSALYLCASSFGTDQPQHFGDGTRLSIL.

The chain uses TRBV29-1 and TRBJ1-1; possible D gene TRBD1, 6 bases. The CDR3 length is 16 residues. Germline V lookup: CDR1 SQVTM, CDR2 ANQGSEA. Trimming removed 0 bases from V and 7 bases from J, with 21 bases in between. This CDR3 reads CSVEDGAIGWTVEAFF. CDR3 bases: TGCAGCGTTGAAGATGGTGCTATTGGTTGGACAGTTGAAGCTTTCTTT.

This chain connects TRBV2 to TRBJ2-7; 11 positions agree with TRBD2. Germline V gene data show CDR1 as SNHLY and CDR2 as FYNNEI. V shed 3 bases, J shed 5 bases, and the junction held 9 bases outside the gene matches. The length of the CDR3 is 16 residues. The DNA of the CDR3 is TGTGCCAGCAGTGAGCTCCGACTAGCGGGATTTGACGAGCAGTACTTC. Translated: CASSELRLAGFDEQYF.

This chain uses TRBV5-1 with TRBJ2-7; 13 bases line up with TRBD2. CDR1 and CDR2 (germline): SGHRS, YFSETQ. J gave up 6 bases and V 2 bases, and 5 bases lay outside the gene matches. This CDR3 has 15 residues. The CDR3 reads CASSFSGTSGTEQYF. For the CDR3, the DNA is TGCGCCAGCAGCTTCTCCGGGACTAGCGGGACCGAGCAGTACTTC.

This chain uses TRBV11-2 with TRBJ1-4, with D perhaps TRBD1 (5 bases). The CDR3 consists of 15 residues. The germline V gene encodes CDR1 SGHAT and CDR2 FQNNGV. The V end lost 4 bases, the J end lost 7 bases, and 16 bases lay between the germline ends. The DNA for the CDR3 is TGTGCCAGCAGCTCCCGGGACGAGGCTCGTGAAAAACTGTTTTTT. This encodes CASSSRDEAREKLFF.

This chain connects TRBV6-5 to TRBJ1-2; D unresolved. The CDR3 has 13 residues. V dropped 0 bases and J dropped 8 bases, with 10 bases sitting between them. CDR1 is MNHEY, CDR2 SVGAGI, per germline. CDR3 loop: CASSYSVSGGYTF. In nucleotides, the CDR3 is TGTGCCAGCAGTTACTCGGTTAGTGGCGGCTACACCTTC.

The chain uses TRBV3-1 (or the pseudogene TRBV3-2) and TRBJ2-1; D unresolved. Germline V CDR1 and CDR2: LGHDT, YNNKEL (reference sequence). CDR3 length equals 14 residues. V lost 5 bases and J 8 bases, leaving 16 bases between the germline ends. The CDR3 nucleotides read TGTGCCAGCAGCTGGTCGAATAGTGGGCATGAGCAGTTCTTC. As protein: CASSWSNSGHEQFF.

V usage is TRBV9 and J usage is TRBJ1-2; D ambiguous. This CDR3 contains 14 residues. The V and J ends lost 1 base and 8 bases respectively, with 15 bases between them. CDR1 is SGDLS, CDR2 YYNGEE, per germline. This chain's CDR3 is CASSVTSTGEGYTF. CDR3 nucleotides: TGTGCCAGCAGCGTAACTTCGACTGGGGAGGGCTACACCTTC. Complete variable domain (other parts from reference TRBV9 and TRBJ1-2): DSGVTQTPKHLITATGQRVTLRCSPRSGDLSVYWYQQSLDQGLQFLIQYYNGEERAKGNILERFSAQQFPDLHSELNLSSLELGDSALYFCASSVTSTGEGYTFGSGTRLTVV.

The CDR3 region is CASSELAQGNTIYF. In nucleotides, the CDR3 is TGTGCCAGCAGTGAACTTGCCCAAGGAAACACCATATATTTT. The chain combines TRBV6-1 with TRBJ1-3; no firm D call. The germline V gene encodes CDR1 MNHNS and CDR2 SASEGT. V was pared by 2 bases and J by 4 bases, with 9 bases between. The CDR3 spans 14 residues.

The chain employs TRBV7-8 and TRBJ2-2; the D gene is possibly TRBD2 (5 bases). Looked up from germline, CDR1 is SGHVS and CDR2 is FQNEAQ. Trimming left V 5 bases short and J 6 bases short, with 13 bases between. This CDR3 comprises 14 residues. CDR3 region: CASSLIRGSGELFF. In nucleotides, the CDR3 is TGTGCCAGCAGCCTAATCAGAGGGTCCGGGGAGCTGTTTTTT.

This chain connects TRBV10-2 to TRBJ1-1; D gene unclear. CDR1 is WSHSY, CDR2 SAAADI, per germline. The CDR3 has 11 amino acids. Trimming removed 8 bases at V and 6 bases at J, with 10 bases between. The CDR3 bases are TGCGCCAGCCTAAGAGGAGCTGAAGCTTTCTTT. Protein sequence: CASLRGAEAFF.

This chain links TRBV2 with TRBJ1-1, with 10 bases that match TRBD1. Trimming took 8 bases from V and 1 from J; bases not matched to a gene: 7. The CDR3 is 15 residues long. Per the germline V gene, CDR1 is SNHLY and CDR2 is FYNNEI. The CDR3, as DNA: TGTGCCAGCCGACGGACAGGGGGTGAGAACACTGAAGCTTTCTTT. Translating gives CASRRTGGENTEAFF.